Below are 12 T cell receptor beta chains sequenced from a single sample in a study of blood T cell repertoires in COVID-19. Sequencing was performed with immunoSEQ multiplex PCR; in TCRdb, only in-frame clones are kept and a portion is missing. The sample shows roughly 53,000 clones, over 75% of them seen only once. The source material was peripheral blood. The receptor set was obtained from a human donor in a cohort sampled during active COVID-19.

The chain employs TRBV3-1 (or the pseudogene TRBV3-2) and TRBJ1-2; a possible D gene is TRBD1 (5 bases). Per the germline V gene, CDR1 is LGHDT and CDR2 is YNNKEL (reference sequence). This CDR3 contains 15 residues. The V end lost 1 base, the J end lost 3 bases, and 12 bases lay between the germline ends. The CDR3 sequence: CASSQGFRGDYGYTF. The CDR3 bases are TGTGCCAGCAGCCAAGGATTTAGGGGTGACTATGGCTACACCTTC.

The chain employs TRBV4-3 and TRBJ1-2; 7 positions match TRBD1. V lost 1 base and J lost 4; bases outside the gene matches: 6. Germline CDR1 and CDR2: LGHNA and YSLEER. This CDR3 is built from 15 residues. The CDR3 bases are TGCGCCAGCAGCCAAGGGGACAGTAACTCCTATGGCTACACCTTC. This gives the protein CASSQGDSNSYGYTF.

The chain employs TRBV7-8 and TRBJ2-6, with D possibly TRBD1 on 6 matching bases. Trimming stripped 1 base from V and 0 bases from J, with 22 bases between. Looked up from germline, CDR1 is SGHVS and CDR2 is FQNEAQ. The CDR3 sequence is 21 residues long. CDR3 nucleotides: TGTGCCAGCAGCTTAGTCCTTACCTCCGGGACAAGGGGCTCTGGGGCCAACGTCCTGACTTTC. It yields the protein CASSLVLTSGTRGSGANVLTF.

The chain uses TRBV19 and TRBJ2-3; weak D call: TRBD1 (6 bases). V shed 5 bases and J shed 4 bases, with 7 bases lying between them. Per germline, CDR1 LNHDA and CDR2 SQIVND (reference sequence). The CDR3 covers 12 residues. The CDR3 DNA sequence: TGTGCCAGTAGTCAGGGGTCAGATACGCAGTATTTT. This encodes CASSQGSDTQYF.

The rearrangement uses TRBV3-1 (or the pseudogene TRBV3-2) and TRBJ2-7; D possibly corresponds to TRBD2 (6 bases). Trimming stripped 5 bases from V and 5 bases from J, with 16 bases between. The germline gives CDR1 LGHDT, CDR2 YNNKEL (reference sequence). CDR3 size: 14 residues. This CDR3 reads CASSKRDLRNEQYF. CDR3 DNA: TGTGCCAGCAGCAAAAGGGACTTACGGAACGAGCAGTACTTC.

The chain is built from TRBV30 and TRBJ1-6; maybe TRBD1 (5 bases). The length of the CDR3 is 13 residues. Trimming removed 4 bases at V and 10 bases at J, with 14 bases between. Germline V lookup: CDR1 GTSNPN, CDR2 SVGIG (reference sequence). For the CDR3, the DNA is TGTGCCTGGATTCGGCAGTCAGGGTCACCCCTCCACTTT. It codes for CAWIRQSGSPLHF. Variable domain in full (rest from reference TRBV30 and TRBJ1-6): SQTIHQWPATLVQPVGSPLSLECTVEGTSNPNLYWYRQAAGRGLQLLFYSVGIGQISSEVPQNLSASRPQDRQFILSSKKLLLSDSGFYLCAWIRQSGSPLHFGNGTRLTVT.

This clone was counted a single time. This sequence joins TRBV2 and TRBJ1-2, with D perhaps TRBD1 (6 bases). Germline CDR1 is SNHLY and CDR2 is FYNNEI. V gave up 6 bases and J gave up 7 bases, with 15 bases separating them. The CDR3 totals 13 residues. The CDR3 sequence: CASRTGILGGYTF. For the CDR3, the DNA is TGTGCCAGCAGGACAGGAATCCTTGGTGGCTACACCTTC.

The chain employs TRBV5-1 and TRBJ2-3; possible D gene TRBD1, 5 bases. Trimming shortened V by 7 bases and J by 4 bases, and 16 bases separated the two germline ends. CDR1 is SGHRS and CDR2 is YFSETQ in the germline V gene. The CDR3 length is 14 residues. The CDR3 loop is CASQLQGAPDTQYF. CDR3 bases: TGCGCCAGCCAGTTGCAGGGCGCCCCAGATACGCAGTATTTT.

The CDR3, as DNA: TGTGCCACCCGGGTCTTCTTCTCTAGCACAGATACGCAGTATTTT. Translation: CATRVFFSSTDTQYF. The chain employs TRBV7-9 and TRBJ2-3, with D uncertain. Germline V CDR1 and CDR2: SEHNR, FQNEAQ (reference sequence). V was shortened by 10 bases and J by 0 bases, with 17 bases between the two germline ends. This CDR3 has 15 amino acids.

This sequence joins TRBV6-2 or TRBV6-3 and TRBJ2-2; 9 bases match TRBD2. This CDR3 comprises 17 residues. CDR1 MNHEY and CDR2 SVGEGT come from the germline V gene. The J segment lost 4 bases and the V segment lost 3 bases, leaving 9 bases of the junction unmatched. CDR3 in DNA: TGTGCCAGCAGTTATCGCTATAGCGGGAGAGCCACCGGGGAGCTGTTTTTT. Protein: CASSYRYSGRATGELFF.

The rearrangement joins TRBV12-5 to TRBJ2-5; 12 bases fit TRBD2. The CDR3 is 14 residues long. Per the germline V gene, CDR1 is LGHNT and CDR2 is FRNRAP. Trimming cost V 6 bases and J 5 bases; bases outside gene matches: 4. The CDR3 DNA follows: TGTGCTAGTGGCCTAGCGGGGGGGCGGGAGACCCAGTACTTC. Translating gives CASGLAGGRETQYF.

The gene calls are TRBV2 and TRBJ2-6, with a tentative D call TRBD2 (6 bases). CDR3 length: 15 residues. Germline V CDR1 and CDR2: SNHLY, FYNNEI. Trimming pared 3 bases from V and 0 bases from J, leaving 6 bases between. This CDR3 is CASSEGGSGANVLTF. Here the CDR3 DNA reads TGTGCCAGCAGTGAGGGGGGCTCTGGGGCCAACGTCCTGACTTTC.